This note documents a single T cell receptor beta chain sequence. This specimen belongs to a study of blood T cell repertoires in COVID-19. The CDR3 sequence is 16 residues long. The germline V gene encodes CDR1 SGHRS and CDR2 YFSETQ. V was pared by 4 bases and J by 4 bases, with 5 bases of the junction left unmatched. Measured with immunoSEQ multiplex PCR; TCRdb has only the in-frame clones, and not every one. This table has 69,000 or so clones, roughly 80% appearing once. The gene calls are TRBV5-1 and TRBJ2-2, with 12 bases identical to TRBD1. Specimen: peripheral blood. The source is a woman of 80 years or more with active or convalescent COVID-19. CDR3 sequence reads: CASSRDRGQSTGELFF. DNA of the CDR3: TGCGCCAGCAGCAGGGACAGGGGGCAGAGCACCGGGGAGCTGTTTTTT. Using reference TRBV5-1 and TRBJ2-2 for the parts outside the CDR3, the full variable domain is KAGVTQTPRYLIKTRGQQVTLSCSPISGHRSVSWYQQTPGQGLQFLFEYFSETQRNKGNFPGRFSGRQFSNSRSEMNVSTLELGDSALYLCASSRDRGQSTGELFFGEGSRLTVL.